Each of the 16 T cell receptor beta chains below was sequenced from the same sample in a study of blood T cell repertoires in COVID-19. The repertoire was sequenced with immunoSEQ multiplex PCR; TCRdb's copy has only in-frame clones and lacks some. The profile shows about 300,000 clones, 90% of them singletons. Sequencing input: PBMCs or T cells enriched from blood (not recorded which). The receptors here all came from a woman between 18 and 30 years old with acute COVID-19.

This chain uses TRBV7-9 with TRBJ1-5; no reliable D call. Germline assignment: CDR1 SEHNR and CDR2 FQNEAQ (reference sequence). CDR3 length: 13 residues. Trimming took off 2 bases at V and 5 bases at J, with 7 bases between the two ends. The CDR3 region is CASSLIGDQPQHF. CDR3 coding DNA: TGTGCCAGCAGCTTAATCGGTGATCAGCCCCAGCATTTT.

The V gene is TRBV28, the J gene TRBJ2-1; TRBD1 aligns across 11 bases. V shed 11 bases, J shed 8 bases, and the junction held 11 bases outside the gene matches. Germline lookup yields CDR1 MDHEN and CDR2 SYDVKM. The CDR3 covers 14 residues. This chain's CDR3 is CACRGTGGIDEQFF. The DNA for the CDR3 is TGTGCCTGCCGGGGGACAGGGGGGATAGATGAGCAGTTCTTC.

This sequence joins TRBV5-1 and TRBJ2-5; 7 bases match TRBD1. V lost 2 bases to trimming and J lost 0 bases; unmatched junction nucleotides: 1. Germline CDR1 and CDR2: SGHRS and YFSETQ. CDR3 length equals 14 residues. The CDR3 loop reads CASSLQGHQETQYF. The CDR3 DNA is TGCGCCAGCAGCTTACAGGGGCACCAAGAGACCCAGTACTTC. Drawing the rest from reference TRBV5-1 and TRBJ2-5, the complete variable domain is KAGVTQTPRYLIKTRGQQVTLSCSPISGHRSVSWYQQTPGQGLQFLFEYFSETQRNKGNFPGRFSGRQFSNSRSEMNVSTLELGDSALYLCASSLQGHQETQYFGPGTRLLVL.

This clone has just one count. V gene TRBV19 combines with J gene TRBJ2-3; 8 bases are shared with TRBD1. This CDR3 contains 14 residues. Germline values: CDR1 LNHDA, CDR2 SQIVND (reference sequence). The ends lost 4 bases at V and 2 bases at J; junction bases unmatched: 2. Here the CDR3 reads CASSRDRNTDTQYF. Written as DNA, the CDR3 is TGTGCCAGTAGTAGGGACAGGAACACAGATACGCAGTATTTT.

The V and J genes are TRBV19 and TRBJ1-2; 9 bases line up with TRBD1. The germline gives CDR1 LNHDA, CDR2 SQIVND (reference sequence). The CDR3 consists of 16 residues. Trimming at V came to 5 bases and at J to 3 bases, leaving 10 bases not matched to a gene. The DNA for the CDR3 is TGTGCCAGTAGTGGGGGGTTGGGACAGGGCGACTATGGCTACACCTTC. As protein: CASSGGLGQGDYGYTF.

The rearrangement joins TRBV27 to TRBJ1-5; D is uncertain. CDR3 length: 14 amino acids. CDR1 and CDR2 from the germline V gene are MNHEY and SMNVEV (reference sequence). Trimming stripped 5 bases from V and 4 bases from J, with 12 bases between. The CDR3 region has the DNA TGTGCCAGCAGTCGATACGAGAGGAATCAGCCCCAGCATTTT. Translation: CASSRYERNQPQHF.

The chain carries TRBV12-3 or TRBV12-4 and TRBJ1-2; weak D call: TRBD1 (5 bases). The CDR3 spans 13 residues. V was pared by 4 bases and J by 4 bases, with 10 bases between. The CDR3 protein is CASSSQQGYGYTF. The CDR3 nucleotides read TGTGCCAGCAGTTCCCAGCAGGGCTATGGCTACACCTTC.

This rearrangement joins TRBV2 to TRBJ1-4, with 12 positions matching TRBD1. V was clipped by 6 bases and J by 8 bases; unmatched bases: 7. CDR1 and CDR2 (germline): SNHLY, FYNNEI. CDR3 length: 15 amino acids. The CDR3 is CASSPGQGAGEKLFF. CDR3 nucleotides: TGTGCCAGCAGCCCGGGACAGGGGGCTGGGGAAAAACTGTTTTTT.

The chain couples TRBV29-1 to TRBJ1-1, with TRBD1 matching 11 bases. V gave up 6 bases and J gave up 6 bases; unmatched junction bases: 6. The CDR3 has 13 amino acids. Germline-derived CDR1 and CDR2 are SQVTM and ANQGSEA. The CDR3 is CSVVGQGVAEAFF. Here the CDR3 DNA reads TGCAGCGTAGTGGGACAGGGGGTCGCTGAAGCTTTCTTT.

The chain has TRBV28 and TRBJ2-7; 7 bases line up with TRBD2. The CDR3 consists of 15 residues. With 7 bases clipped from V and 0 bases from J, the junction kept 9 bases outside the gene matches. Per germline, CDR1 MDHEN and CDR2 SYDVKM. The CDR3 nucleotides read TGTGCCAGCATCACCCCCGGGAGGTCCTCCTACGAGCAGTACTTC. This codes for CASITPGRSSYEQYF.

The chain links TRBV12-5 to TRBJ2-7; 8 bases are shared with TRBD2. Per the germline V gene, CDR1 is LGHNT and CDR2 is FRNRAP. This CDR3 contains 16 residues. The trim removed 4 bases at V and 0 bases at J, leaving 8 bases unmatched. Here the CDR3 reads CASGSDQRESSYEQYF. CDR3 bases: TGTGCTAGTGGTTCCGACCAGCGGGAGAGCTCCTACGAGCAGTACTTC.

The chain joins TRBV27 to TRBJ2-7; weak D call: TRBD1 (6 bases). The V end was cut by 6 bases, the J end by 2 bases, with 11 bases between. This CDR3 is built from 13 residues. Looked up from germline, CDR1 is MNHEY and CDR2 is SMNVEV (reference sequence). The CDR3 DNA reads TGTGCCAGCAGGAACAGGGCCCCCTACGAGCAGTACTTC. This encodes CASRNRAPYEQYF.

The chain employs TRBV12-5 and TRBJ2-7; tentatively, D is TRBD2 (5 bases). CDR1 is LGHNT, CDR2 FRNRAP, per germline. The ends were cut back, 9 bases at V and 1 base at J, with 13 bases in the middle. CDR3 length equals 13 residues. The CDR3 protein is CASHLSGSYEQYF. The CDR3 nucleotides read TGTGCTAGCCATCTAAGCGGATCCTACGAGCAGTACTTC.

The chain joins TRBV10-3 to TRBJ2-7; possible D gene TRBD2, 5 bases. Trimming removed 5 bases at V and 7 bases at J, with 9 bases between. Germline V gene sequence: CDR1 ENHRY, CDR2 SYGVKD. This CDR3 region has 11 residues. As DNA, the CDR3 is TGTGCCATCAGTACATCGGGGGAGCAGTACTTC. Translating gives CAISTSGEQYF.

This sequence joins TRBV10-3 and TRBJ2-1; 7 positions match TRBD1. V was pared by 4 bases and J by 6 bases, with 9 bases of the junction left unmatched. Per germline, CDR1 ENHRY and CDR2 SYGVKD. The CDR3 covers 15 residues. CDR3 in DNA: TGTGCCATCAGTGTCGGCAGGGGGAACGGCAATGAGCAGTTCTTC. It encodes CAISVGRGNGNEQFF.

This clone appeared a single time. V and J are TRBV16 and TRBJ2-6; D perhaps matches TRBD2 (5 bases). The length of the CDR3 is 16 residues. V gave up 3 bases and J gave up 3 bases, with 12 bases separating them. CDR1 KGHSY and CDR2 FQNENV come from the germline V gene. The CDR3 loop is CASSHRNRGGANVLTF. In DNA, the CDR3 is TGTGCCAGCAGCCATCGTAACCGGGGTGGGGCCAACGTCCTGACTTTC.